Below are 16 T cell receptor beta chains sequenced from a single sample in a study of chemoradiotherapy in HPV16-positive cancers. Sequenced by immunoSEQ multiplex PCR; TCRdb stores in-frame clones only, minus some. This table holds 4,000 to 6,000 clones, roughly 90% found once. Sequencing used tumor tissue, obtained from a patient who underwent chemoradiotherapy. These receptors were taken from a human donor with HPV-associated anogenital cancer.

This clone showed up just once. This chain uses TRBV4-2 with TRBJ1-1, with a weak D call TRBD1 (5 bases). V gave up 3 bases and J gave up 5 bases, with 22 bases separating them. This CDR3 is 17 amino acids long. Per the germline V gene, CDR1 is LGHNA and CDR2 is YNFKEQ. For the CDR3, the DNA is TGTGCCAGCAGCCAGTATGCTTTAGGGGATGGTCGGACTGAAGCTTTCTTT. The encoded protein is CASSQYALGDGRTEAFF.

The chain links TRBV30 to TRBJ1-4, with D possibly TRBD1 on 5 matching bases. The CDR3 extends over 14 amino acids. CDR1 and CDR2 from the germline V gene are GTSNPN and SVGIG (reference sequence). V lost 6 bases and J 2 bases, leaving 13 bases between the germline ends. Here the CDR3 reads CACSPTATNEKLFF. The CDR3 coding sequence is TGTGCCTGTTCACCGACAGCTACTAATGAAAAACTGTTTTTT.

The CDR3 here is CASSLGNSGYNEQFF. CDR3 DNA sequence: TGCGCCAGCAGCTTGGGGAACAGTGGGTACAATGAGCAGTTCTTC. The genes are TRBV5-1 and TRBJ2-1; D call uncertain. V lost 0 bases to trimming and J lost 4 bases, with 11 bases between them. The CDR3 extends over 15 amino acids. Germline V gene sequence: CDR1 SGHRS, CDR2 YFSETQ.

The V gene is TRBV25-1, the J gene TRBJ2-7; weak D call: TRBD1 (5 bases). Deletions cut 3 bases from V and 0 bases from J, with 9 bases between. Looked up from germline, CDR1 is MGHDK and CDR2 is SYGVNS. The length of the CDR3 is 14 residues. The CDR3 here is CASSDYRISYEQYF. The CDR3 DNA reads TGTGCCAGCAGTGATTACAGGATCTCCTACGAGCAGTACTTC.

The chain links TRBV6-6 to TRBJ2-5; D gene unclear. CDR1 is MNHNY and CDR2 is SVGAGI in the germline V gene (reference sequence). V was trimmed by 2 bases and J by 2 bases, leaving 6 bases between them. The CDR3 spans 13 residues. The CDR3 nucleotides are TGTGCCAGCAGTTACAAGGGTCAAGAGACCCAGTACTTC. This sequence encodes CASSYKGQETQYF.

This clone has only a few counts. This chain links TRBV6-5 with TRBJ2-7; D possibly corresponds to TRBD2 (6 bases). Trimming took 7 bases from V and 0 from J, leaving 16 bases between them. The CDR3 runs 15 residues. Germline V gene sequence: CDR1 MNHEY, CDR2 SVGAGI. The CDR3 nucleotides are TGTGCCAGCACTCCCCCCGGGGGTAGCTCCTACGAGCAGTACTTC. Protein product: CASTPPGGSSYEQYF.

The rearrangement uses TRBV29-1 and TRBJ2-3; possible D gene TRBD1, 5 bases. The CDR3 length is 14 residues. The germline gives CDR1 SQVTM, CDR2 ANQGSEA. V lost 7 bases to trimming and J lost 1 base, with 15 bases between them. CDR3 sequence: CSATTQTGTDTQYF. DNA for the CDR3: TGCAGCGCTACAACCCAGACAGGCACAGATACGCAGTATTTT.

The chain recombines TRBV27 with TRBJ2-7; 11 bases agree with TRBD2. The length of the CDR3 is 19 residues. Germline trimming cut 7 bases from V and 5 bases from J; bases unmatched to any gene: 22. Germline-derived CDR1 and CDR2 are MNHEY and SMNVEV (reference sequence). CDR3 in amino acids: CASKPMRRVVAGGLDEQYF. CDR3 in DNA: TGTGCCAGCAAACCAATGCGACGGGTGGTAGCGGGGGGGCTCGACGAGCAGTACTTC.

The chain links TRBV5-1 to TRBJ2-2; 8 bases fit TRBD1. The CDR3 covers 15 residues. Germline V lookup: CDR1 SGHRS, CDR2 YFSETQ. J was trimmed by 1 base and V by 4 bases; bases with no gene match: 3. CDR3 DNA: TGCGCCAGCAGCCCCGGGACAGGGAACACCGGGGAGCTGTTTTTT. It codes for CASSPGTGNTGELFF. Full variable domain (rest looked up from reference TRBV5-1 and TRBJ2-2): KAGVTQTPRYLIKTRGQQVTLSCSPISGHRSVSWYQQTPGQGLQFLFEYFSETQRNKGNFPGRFSGRQFSNSRSEMNVSTLELGDSALYLCASSPGTGNTGELFFGEGSRLTVL.

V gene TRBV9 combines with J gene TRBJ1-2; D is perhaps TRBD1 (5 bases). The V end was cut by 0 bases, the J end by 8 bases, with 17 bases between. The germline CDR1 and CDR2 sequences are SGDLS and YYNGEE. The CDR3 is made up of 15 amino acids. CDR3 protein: CASSVGGSLNTGYTF. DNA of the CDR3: TGTGCCAGCAGCGTAGGGGGGTCTCTCAACACCGGCTACACCTTC.

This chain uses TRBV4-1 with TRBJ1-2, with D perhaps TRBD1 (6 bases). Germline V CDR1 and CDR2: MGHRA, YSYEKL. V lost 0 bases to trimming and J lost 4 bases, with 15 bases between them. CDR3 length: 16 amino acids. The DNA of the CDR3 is TGCGCCAGCAGCCAAGATCAGCCAACAGGGCGCTATGGCTACACCTTC. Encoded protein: CASSQDQPTGRYGYTF.

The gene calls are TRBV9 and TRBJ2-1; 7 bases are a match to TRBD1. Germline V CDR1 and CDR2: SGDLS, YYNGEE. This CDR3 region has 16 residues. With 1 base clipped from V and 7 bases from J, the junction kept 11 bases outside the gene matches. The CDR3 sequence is CASSVTDRVLVNEQFF. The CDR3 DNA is TGTGCCAGCAGCGTAACCGACAGGGTATTAGTGAATGAGCAGTTCTTC.

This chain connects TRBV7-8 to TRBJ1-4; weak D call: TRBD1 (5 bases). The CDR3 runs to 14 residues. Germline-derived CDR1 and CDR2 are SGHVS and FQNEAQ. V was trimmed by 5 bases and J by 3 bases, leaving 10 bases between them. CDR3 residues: CASSASRANEKLFF. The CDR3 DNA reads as TGTGCCAGCAGCGCATCCAGGGCTAATGAAAAACTGTTTTTT.

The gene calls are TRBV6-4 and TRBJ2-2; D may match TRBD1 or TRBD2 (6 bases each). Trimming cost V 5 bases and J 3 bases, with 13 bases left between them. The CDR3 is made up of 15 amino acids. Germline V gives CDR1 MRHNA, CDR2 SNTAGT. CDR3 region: CASSPGGLHTGELFF. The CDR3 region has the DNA TGTGCCAGCAGTCCTGGGGGGCTCCACACCGGGGAGCTGTTTTTT.

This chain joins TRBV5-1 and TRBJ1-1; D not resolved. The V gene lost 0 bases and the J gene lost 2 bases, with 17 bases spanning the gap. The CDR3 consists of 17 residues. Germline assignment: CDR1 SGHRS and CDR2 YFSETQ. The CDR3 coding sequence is TGCGCCAGCAGCTTGGGCAGACTACTAGCCTCTAACACTGAAGCTTTCTTT. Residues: CASSLGRLLASNTEAFF.

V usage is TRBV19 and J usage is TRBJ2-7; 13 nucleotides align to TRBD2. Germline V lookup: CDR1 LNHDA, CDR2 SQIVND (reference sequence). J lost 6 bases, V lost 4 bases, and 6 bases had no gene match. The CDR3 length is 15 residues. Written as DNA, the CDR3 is TGTGCCAGTAGTACCCGGACTAGCGGGAGCGGCGAGCAGTACTTC. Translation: CASSTRTSGSGEQYF.